The 26 T cell receptor beta chains reported below all come from one sample, sequenced in a study of shared clonotypes between healthy human individuals. Using immunoSEQ multiplex PCR, the repertoire was profiled, and TCRdb retains in-frame clones only, with some absent. In the table there are approximately 1,000,000 clones, around 78% of which are singletons. The material sequenced was memory CD4+ T cells from PBMCs. As to subset: CD45RA-negative fraction. The origin of the receptors is a man aged 18 to 35 in good health. Some clones in this sample may be carry-over from other donors' samples.

This clone was counted ten times or more. This rearrangement joins TRBV28 to TRBJ2-1; a weak D match, TRBD1 (6 bases). This CDR3 is built from 17 residues. Germline V gives CDR1 MDHEN, CDR2 SYDVKM. The V and J ends lost 6 bases and 2 bases respectively, with 20 bases between them. As DNA, the CDR3 is TGTGCCAGCAGCCCTCCCACAGGGTTGGGTGCCTACAATGAGCAGTTCTTC. Translating gives CASSPPTGLGAYNEQFF.

This clone showed up just a few times. V and J are TRBV15 and TRBJ2-5; TRBD2 is a possible D gene (6 bases). Between the trimmed V and J ends, which lost 7 bases and 5 bases, there was a span of 17 bases. The CDR3 is 14 amino acids. Germline CDR1 reads LNHNV; CDR2 reads YYDKDF (reference sequence). The CDR3 coding sequence is TGTGCCACCAAGCCGACTAGTTCGGTTGAGACCCAGTACTTC. It codes for CATKPTSSVETQYF.

The chain carries TRBV7-3 and TRBJ2-1; 12 bases are shared with TRBD2. The CDR3 is 19 amino acids. Germline V gene lookup returns CDR1 SGHTA and CDR2 FQGTGA. Germline trimming cut 1 base from V and 3 bases from J; bases unmatched to any gene: 10. CDR3 bases: TGTGCCAGCAGCTTAAGAGCTAGCGGGAGGGTGGGCCTCTACAATGAGCAGTTCTTC. This translates into CASSLRASGRVGLYNEQFF. Based on the CDR3 plus reference TRBV7-3 and TRBJ2-1, the full variable domain is GAGVSQTPSNKVTEKGKYVELRCDPISGHTALYWYRQSLGQGPEFLIYFQGTGAADDSGLPNDRFFAVRPEGSVSTLKIQRTERGDSAVYLCASSLRASGRVGLYNEQFFGPGTRLTVL.

The chain employs TRBV20-1 and TRBJ1-2; no clear D gene. This CDR3 has 11 amino acids. Germline V CDR1 and CDR2: DFQATT, SNEGSKA (reference sequence). Trimming cost V 8 bases and J 8 bases, with 15 bases left between them. CDR3 DNA sequence: TGCAGTCCCCGACGGACTGGCGGCTACACCTTC. This translates into CSPRRTGGYTF.

The chain couples TRBV18 to TRBJ2-1; either TRBD1 or TRBD2 may fit D (7 bases each). The CDR3 runs 18 residues. Germline V lookup: CDR1 KGHSH, CDR2 LQKENI. V was cut by 1 base and J by 8 bases, with 24 bases left in between. CDR3: CASSPRSRGGLKDDEQFF. In nucleotides, the CDR3 is TGTGCCAGCTCACCACGCTCCAGGGGGGGGCTTAAAGACGATGAGCAGTTCTTC.

The rearrangement uses TRBV5-4 and TRBJ1-4; maybe TRBD1 (5 bases). V lost 0 bases and J 6 bases, leaving 12 bases between the germline ends. This CDR3 has 15 amino acids. CDR1 is SGHNT and CDR2 is YYREEE in the germline V gene (reference sequence). The chain's CDR3 is CASSLGVMTDEKLFF. In DNA, the CDR3 is TGTGCCAGCAGCTTGGGGGTTATGACAGATGAAAAACTGTTTTTT.

This clone was found a few times. This chain joins TRBV7-3 and TRBJ1-1, with 7 bases identical to TRBD1. V lost 4 bases to trimming and J lost 7 bases; unmatched junction nucleotides: 6. The CDR3 length is 13 residues. Germline V gene sequence: CDR1 SGHTA, CDR2 FQGTGA. The CDR3 is CASSSGGQSEAFF. The CDR3 DNA follows: TGTGCCAGCAGCTCAGGGGGACAGAGTGAAGCTTTCTTT.

The chain employs TRBV30 and TRBJ2-5; 7 bases are shared with TRBD2. The CDR3 runs to 14 residues. V was clipped by 6 bases and J by 1 base; unmatched bases: 8. The germline V gene encodes CDR1 GTSNPN and CDR2 SVGIG (reference sequence). CDR3 residues: CACRRLALQETQYF. Written as DNA, the CDR3 is TGTGCCTGCCGAAGACTAGCCCTCCAAGAGACCCAGTACTTC.

This rearrangement joins TRBV27 to TRBJ1-2, with 12 bases matching TRBD1. The CDR3 runs to 15 residues. Per germline, CDR1 MNHEY and CDR2 SMNVEV (reference sequence). Unmatched junction bases numbered 9, after V lost 6 bases and J lost 7 bases. The CDR3 reads CASRPWDRGRGGYTF. Written as DNA, the CDR3 is TGTGCCAGCAGGCCCTGGGACAGGGGGCGCGGTGGCTACACCTTC.

This clone was found once. The V gene is TRBV28, the J gene TRBJ2-7; possible D gene TRBD2, 6 bases. The CDR3 has 16 residues. With 3 bases removed from V and 1 base from J, the gap between germline ends came to 16 bases. CDR1 is MDHEN, CDR2 SYDVKM, per germline. CDR3 DNA sequence: TGTGCCAGCAGTTTGCCCCTAAGCGGGTCATCCTACGAGCAGTACTTC. This sequence encodes CASSLPLSGSSYEQYF.

A single count supports this clone. V gene TRBV7-2 combines with J gene TRBJ1-2; D unclear. The CDR3 runs to 17 residues. Germline loops: CDR1 SGHTA, CDR2 FQGNSA. V lost 0 bases to trimming and J lost 8 bases, with 22 bases between them. The CDR3 sequence is CASSLAPNPGQGEGYTF. The CDR3 DNA reads TGTGCCAGCAGCTTAGCCCCTAACCCGGGCCAAGGTGAGGGCTACACCTTC.

The V call is TRBV18, the J call TRBJ2-1, with 11 bases identical to TRBD2. The CDR3 is 15 residues long. Germline-derived CDR1 and CDR2 are KGHSH and LQKENI. Trimming at V came to 6 bases and at J to 8 bases, leaving 9 bases not matched to a gene. CDR3 region: CASSSTSGTADEQFF. The CDR3 DNA reads as TGTGCCAGCTCTTCGACTAGCGGGACTGCAGATGAGCAGTTCTTC.

V usage is TRBV28 and J usage is TRBJ2-1, with 12 positions matching TRBD2. The V gene end was trimmed by 5 bases and the J gene end by 6 bases; junction bases not matched to a gene: 5. Germline V gives CDR1 MDHEN, CDR2 SYDVKM. The CDR3 spans 15 residues. The CDR3 DNA follows: TGTGCCAGCAGTGTTCTAGCGGGAGGGTCCAATGAGCAGTTCTTC. This gives the protein CASSVLAGGSNEQFF.

CDR3 residues: CAHAAVRGTEAFF. CDR3 in DNA: TGTGCTCATGCGGCAGTTCGTGGCACTGAAGCTTTCTTT. This chain connects TRBV30 to TRBJ1-1; D remains unclear. This CDR3 has 13 residues. Germline lookup yields CDR1 GTSNPN and CDR2 SVGIG (reference sequence).

The rearrangement uses TRBV30 and TRBJ1-2, with TRBD1 matching 7 bases. The germline V gene encodes CDR1 GTSNPN and CDR2 SVGIG (reference sequence). This CDR3 spans 14 amino acids. The V and J ends lost 4 bases and 0 bases, in that order; junction bases with no gene match: 5. The DNA of the CDR3 is TGTGCCTGGAATCCCGGACAGGCTAACTATGGCTACACCTTC. It yields the protein CAWNPGQANYGYTF.

Regarding this clone: A read error may account for a junction end that differs from germline. This chain uses TRBV7-9 with TRBJ2-7; D may match TRBD1 or TRBD2 (5 bases each). The CDR3 has 14 residues. Germline V gene sequence: CDR1 SEHNR, CDR2 FQNEAQ (reference sequence). The CDR3 reads CASGFGTVSYEQYF. DNA for the CDR3: TGTGCCAGCGGCTTCGGGACCGTATCCTACGAGCAGTACTTC. Based on the CDR3 plus reference TRBV7-9 and TRBJ2-7, the full variable domain is DTGVSQNPRHKITKRGQNVTFRCDPISEHNRLYWYRQTLGQGPEFLTYFQNEAQLEKSRLLSDRFSAERPKGSFSTLEIQRTEQGDSAMYLCASGFGTVSYEQYFGPGTRLTVT.

Concerning this clone: This sample also contains other DNA sequences that code for the same CDR3. The rearrangement links TRBV28 to TRBJ2-3; D gene ambiguous. With 2 bases removed from V and 6 bases from J, the gap between germline ends came to 3 bases. This CDR3 region has 11 residues. The germline V gene has CDR1 MDHEN and CDR2 SYDVKM. This chain's CDR3 is CASSLRDTQYF. The CDR3 DNA follows: TGTGCCAGCAGTTTAAGGGATACGCAGTATTTT.

The table lists this clone with a count of one. The V call is TRBV15, the J call TRBJ2-7; D gene ambiguous. The CDR3 contains 14 residues. V lost 0 bases, J lost 7 bases, and 13 bases lay in between. Germline values: CDR1 LNHNV, CDR2 YYDKDF (reference sequence). The CDR3 DNA is TGTGCCACCAGCAGAGATTTGACCTCTTTTGAGCAGTACTTC. It is translated as CATSRDLTSFEQYF.

This sequence joins TRBV9 and TRBJ1-3; tentative D call: TRBD1 (6 bases). V was clipped by 2 bases and J by 0 bases, with 9 bases between them. Germline values: CDR1 SGDLS, CDR2 YYNGEE. The CDR3 covers 15 residues. CDR3 residues: CASSVQGSSGNTIYF. Written as DNA, the CDR3 is TGTGCCAGCAGCGTCCAGGGGAGCTCTGGAAACACCATATATTTT.

The chain combines TRBV9 with TRBJ1-4; D remains ambiguous. The ends were cut back, 2 bases at V and 7 bases at J, with 15 bases in the middle. The CDR3 spans 15 residues. Germline lookup yields CDR1 SGDLS and CDR2 YYNGEE. Here the CDR3 DNA reads TGTGCCAGCAGCGTTAGCCCCCTCTCTAGTGAAAAACTGTTTTTT. This translates into CASSVSPLSSEKLFF.

The genes are TRBV4-1 and TRBJ2-1; 10 bases line up with TRBD2. J lost 13 bases, V lost 2 bases, and 20 bases had no gene match. CDR3 length: 18 residues. The germline gives CDR1 MGHRA, CDR2 YSYEKL. Here the CDR3 DNA reads TGCGCCAGCAGCCAACCTCCGGACCGCTTAAAAAGCGGGAGGGACCAGTTCTTC. As protein: CASSQPPDRLKSGRDQFF.

This sequence joins TRBV5-1 and TRBJ2-1; no firm D call. Germline V lookup: CDR1 SGHRS, CDR2 YFSETQ. The length of the CDR3 is 15 residues. V dropped 4 bases and J dropped 7 bases, with 18 bases sitting between them. DNA of the CDR3: TGCGCCAGCAGCCCAACCGAGTGGCCCCGGAATGAGCAGTTCTTC. Protein: CASSPTEWPRNEQFF.

V and J are TRBV19 and TRBJ1-5, with D perhaps TRBD1 (6 bases). Germline CDR1 and CDR2: LNHDA and SQIVND (reference sequence). The CDR3 is made up of 15 amino acids. V was cut by 7 bases and J by 7 bases, with 20 bases left in between. CDR3 region: CASNPVGGAEQPQHF. In DNA form, the CDR3 reads TGTGCCAGTAACCCAGTAGGGGGGGCTGAGCAGCCCCAGCATTTT.

The V gene is TRBV9, the J gene TRBJ2-2; D might be TRBD2 (6 bases). Trimming cost V 3 bases and J 6 bases, with 15 bases left between them. CDR3 size: 15 residues. From germline, CDR1 is SGDLS and CDR2 YYNGEE. CDR3: CASSGGASWPGELFF. The CDR3 DNA sequence: TGTGCCAGCAGCGGCGGGGCTAGTTGGCCCGGGGAGCTGTTTTTT.

This clone was found once. The CDR3 bases are TGTGCCAGCAGCTTAGCGGGGAGGGACGAGCAGTACTTC. Its translation is CASSLAGRDEQYF. The chain has TRBV7-2 and TRBJ2-7; TRBD2 matches at 7 bases. This CDR3 is built from 13 residues. The J segment lost 5 bases and the V segment lost 0 bases, leaving 1 base of the junction unmatched. Germline values: CDR1 SGHTA, CDR2 FQGNSA.

The chain employs TRBV18 and TRBJ1-3; 8 bases match TRBD1. The CDR3 sequence is 15 residues long. Unmatched junction bases numbered 5, after V lost 3 bases and J lost 4 bases. Germline V lookup: CDR1 KGHSH, CDR2 LQKENI. Here the CDR3 DNA reads TGTGCCAGCTCACCGTCGCAGGGGGCAGGAAACACCATATATTTT. Its translation: CASSPSQGAGNTIYF.